These 20 T cell receptor beta chains came from one sample sequenced in a study of T cell responses to AZD1222 COVID-19 vaccine. Sequencing used immunoSEQ multiplex PCR; TCRdb keeps in-frame clones, though not all of them. The sample lists over 150,000 clones; 90% were seen once. Sequences were derived from peripheral blood, sampled on day 0 of AZD1222 vaccination. The source of these receptors is an adult in good health.

The gene calls are TRBV7-2 and TRBJ1-2; TRBD1 matches at 8 bases. The length of the CDR3 is 14 residues. Trimming removed 4 bases from V and 6 bases from J; junction bases left unmatched: 7. In germline, CDR1 is SGHTA, CDR2 FQGNSA. CDR3 sequence: CASSWPGQANGYTF. The CDR3 DNA is TGTGCCAGCAGCTGGCCGGGACAGGCAAATGGCTACACCTTC.

The J gene is TRBJ1-2, the V gene TRBV7-8; TRBD1 matches 12 bases. This CDR3 is 15 amino acids long. Trimming cost V 5 bases and J 4 bases; bases outside gene matches: 5. CDR1 and CDR2 (germline): SGHVS, FQNEAQ. CDR3 sequence reads: CASSQGQGAIYGYTF. In DNA, the CDR3 is TGTGCCAGCAGCCAGGGACAGGGGGCAATCTATGGCTACACCTTC.

The CDR3 bases are TGTGCCAGCAGTTCCCCGGGGGGAGGTAACTATGGCTACACCTTC. This sequence encodes CASSSPGGGNYGYTF. The rearrangement links TRBV27 to TRBJ1-2; D is possibly TRBD1 (5 bases). CDR3 length: 15 amino acids. The V and J ends lost 4 bases and 1 base respectively, with 13 bases between them. Germline lookup yields CDR1 MNHEY and CDR2 SMNVEV (reference sequence).

DNA for the CDR3: TGTGCCAGCAGCTCGTCAGGGGATGAGCAGTACTTC. Translation gives CASSSSGDEQYF. The chain couples TRBV11-3 to TRBJ2-7, with D possibly being TRBD1 (6 bases). Germline V gene sequence: CDR1 SGHNT, CDR2 YENEEA. V lost 4 bases and J lost 7, with 11 bases in between. The CDR3 is made up of 12 amino acids. Together with reference TRBV11-3 and TRBJ2-7, the CDR3 gives the full variable domain: EAGVVQSPRYKIIEKKQPVAFWCNPISGHNTLYWYLQNLGQGPELLIRYENEEAVDDSQLPKDRFSAERLKGVDSTLKIQPAELGDSAVYLCASSSSGDEQYFGPGTRLTVT.

The chain recombines TRBV18 with TRBJ2-5; 8 bases align to TRBD1. V lost 5 bases and J lost 4; bases outside the gene matches: 15. Germline V lookup: CDR1 KGHSH, CDR2 LQKENI. The CDR3 consists of 17 residues. The CDR3 bases are TGTGCCAGCTCAAACACCCCGGGGCAGGGGGCAGGAGAGACCCAGTACTTC. Its translation is CASSNTPGQGAGETQYF.

To note about this clone: Its ends do not fully match the called genes, so a read error is possible. This chain links TRBV7-9 with TRBJ2-7, with TRBD1 identical over 7 bases. CDR3 length: 14 residues. In germline, CDR1 is SEHNR, CDR2 FQNEAQ (reference sequence). The CDR3 region is CASSLTGASDEQYF. CDR3 sequence (DNA): TGTGCCAGCAGTTTAACAGGGGCCTCCGACGAGCAGTACTTC. The whole variable domain, remainder taken from reference TRBV7-9 and TRBJ2-7, is DTGVSQNPRHKITKRGQNVTFRCDPISEHNRLYWYRQTLGQGPEFLTYFQNEAQLEKSRLLSDRFSAERPKGSFSTLEIQRTEQGDSAMYLCASSLTGASDEQYFGPGTRLTVT.

The chain has TRBV18 and TRBJ2-5; 10 nucleotides agree with TRBD1. With 2 bases clipped from V and 5 bases from J, the junction kept 5 bases outside the gene matches. The CDR3 contains 15 residues. In germline, CDR1 is KGHSH, CDR2 LQKENI. The CDR3 DNA reads as TGTGCCAGCTCACCAGGGACAGGGGTCACCGAGACCCAGTACTTC. Its translation is CASSPGTGVTETQYF.

This clone has just one count. The chain carries TRBV7-2 and TRBJ1-2; 10 nucleotides line up with TRBD1. The CDR3 totals 16 residues. The junction had 13 bases not matched to a gene; V was cut back by 4 bases and J by 8 bases. Germline-derived CDR1 and CDR2 are SGHTA and FQGNSA. CDR3 in amino acids: CASSSNPTGTGEGYTF. The CDR3 region has the DNA TGTGCCAGCAGCTCCAACCCTACCGGGACAGGGGAAGGCTACACCTTC.

There are a few counts of this clone. The rearrangement links TRBV9 to TRBJ2-7, with D maybe TRBD2 (6 bases). Trimming took off 4 bases at V and 7 bases at J, with 15 bases between the two ends. CDR3 length equals 13 residues. Per germline, CDR1 SGDLS and CDR2 YYNGEE. CDR3 loop: CASSPEGLWEQYF. CDR3 bases: TGTGCCAGCAGCCCGGAGGGTTTGTGGGAGCAGTACTTC. The full variable domain, rest sourced from reference TRBV9 and TRBJ2-7, is DSGVTQTPKHLITATGQRVTLRCSPRSGDLSVYWYQQSLDQGLQFLIQYYNGEERAKGNILERFSAQQFPDLHSELNLSSLELGDSALYFCASSPEGLWEQYFGPGTRLTVT.

The J gene is TRBJ2-2, the V gene TRBV5-4; 8 nucleotides agree with TRBD1. V gave up 6 bases and J gave up 4 bases; unmatched junction bases: 5. This CDR3 contains 14 residues. Per germline, CDR1 SGHNT and CDR2 YYREEE (reference sequence). Written as DNA, the CDR3 is TGTGCCAGCAACCGGGACAGGAGCACCGGGGAGCTGTTTTTT. It specifies CASNRDRSTGELFF.

The chain combines TRBV7-2 with TRBJ2-5; perhaps TRBD2 as D (5 bases). Per germline, CDR1 SGHTA and CDR2 FQGNSA. V lost 5 bases and J 5 bases, leaving 18 bases between the germline ends. The CDR3 runs to 15 residues. The CDR3 region is CASSDRGRKEETQYF. For the CDR3, the DNA is TGTGCCAGCAGCGATAGAGGGCGCAAGGAGGAGACCCAGTACTTC. Full variable domain (outside the CDR3, taken from reference TRBV7-2 and TRBJ2-5): GAGVSQSPSNKVTEKGKDVELRCDPISGHTALYWYRQSLGQGLEFLIYFQGNSAPDKSGLPSDRFSAERTGGSVSTLTIQRTQQEDSAVYLCASSDRGRKEETQYFGPGTRLLVL.

DNA for the CDR3: TGTGCCAGCAGTTCTCGAATGAACACTGAAGCTTTCTTT. Encoded protein: CASSSRMNTEAFF. The V call is TRBV6-5, the J call TRBJ1-1; D is ambiguous. Trimming left V 4 bases short and J 0 bases short, with 6 bases between. Germline CDR1 is MNHEY and CDR2 is SVGAGI. This CDR3 is built from 13 residues.

The genes are TRBV21-1 and TRBJ2-1; the table's D call, TRBD2, was not checked against the DNA. TRBV21-1 is tagged as a pseudogene. The CDR3 has 22 residues. CDR3 region: CASSTPSGDLGLAGGPGNEQFF. For the CDR3, the DNA is TGTGCCAGCAGCACCCCTTCTGGGGACCTGGGACTAGCGGGGGGGCCGGGGAATGAGCAGTTCTTC.

This chain joins TRBV30 and TRBJ2-7, with D unclear. There are 12 residues in the CDR3. Germline CDR1 reads GTSNPN; CDR2 reads SVGIG (reference sequence). V lost 1 base and J lost 4, with 8 bases in between. This CDR3 reads CAWSGGWYEQYF. CDR3 in DNA: TGTGCCTGGAGTGGTGGGTGGTACGAGCAGTACTTC.

The CDR3 loop is CATSEGPKGQGAYEQYF. The DNA of the CDR3 is TGTGCCACCAGTGAAGGACCAAAGGGACAGGGGGCCTACGAGCAGTACTTC. The rearrangement joins TRBV24-1 to TRBJ2-7; 11 bases map to TRBD1. The V gene's germline CDR1 is KGHDR and CDR2 SFDVKD. The CDR3 length is 17 residues. V trimming: 4 bases; J trimming: 2 bases; junction bases outside the gene matches: 9.

In the case of this clone: The sample contains more than one DNA sequence encoding this CDR3. The chain combines TRBV4-3 with TRBJ1-5; no clear D. V was pared by 0 bases and J by 2 bases, with 8 bases between. The germline CDR1 and CDR2 sequences are LGHNA and YSLEER. The CDR3 length is 15 residues. The CDR3 sequence: CASSQDLGGNQPQHF. The CDR3 DNA reads as TGCGCCAGCAGCCAAGACCTCGGGGGCAATCAGCCCCAGCATTTT.

Comments on this clone: A read error may produce the germline difference seen at one junction end. The CDR3 DNA sequence: TGCAGCGTGGGGCGGGACTCCCTCCTGTTC. Residues: CSVGRDSLLF. J is TRBJ2-7 and V is TRBV29-1; tentative D call: TRBD2 (6 bases). In germline, CDR1 is SQVTM, CDR2 ANQGSEA. The CDR3 is 10 residues long.

This CDR3 is CASSDPSVSGANVLTF. The CDR3 nucleotides are TGTGCCAGCAGTGACCCGTCCGTGTCTGGGGCCAACGTCCTGACTTTC. V gene TRBV6-1 combines with J gene TRBJ2-6; no firm D call. The CDR3 is 16 residues long. Germline CDR1 reads MNHNS; CDR2 reads SASEGT. The V end lost 3 bases, the J end lost 1 base, and 10 bases lay between the germline ends.

V is TRBV11-2 and J is TRBJ2-5; 8 bases agree with TRBD1. Germline V CDR1 and CDR2: SGHAT, FQNNGV. The CDR3 length is 14 residues. V was pared by 4 bases and J by 6 bases, with 7 bases of the junction left unmatched. The CDR3 DNA sequence: TGTGCCAGCAGCTCCGGACAGGGTGGAAAGACCCAGTACTTC. Translated, it gives CASSSGQGGKTQYF. Looking up the rest from reference TRBV11-2 and TRBJ2-5 gives the full variable domain: EAGVAQSPRYKIIEKRQSVAFWCNPISGHATLYWYQQILGQGPKLLIQFQNNGVVDDSQLPKDRFSAERLKGVDSTLKIQPAKLEDSAVYLCASSSGQGGKTQYFGPGTRLLVL.

This chain joins TRBV6-5 and TRBJ2-7; TRBD1 matches at 9 bases. Germline lookup yields CDR1 MNHEY and CDR2 SVGAGI. This CDR3 has 15 residues. With V trimmed by 0 bases and J by 3 bases, 3 bases remained unmatched. The CDR3 nucleotides are TGTGCCAGCAGTTACTCTGAGACAGGGGGCTACGAGCAGTACTTC. Its translation is CASSYSETGGYEQYF.